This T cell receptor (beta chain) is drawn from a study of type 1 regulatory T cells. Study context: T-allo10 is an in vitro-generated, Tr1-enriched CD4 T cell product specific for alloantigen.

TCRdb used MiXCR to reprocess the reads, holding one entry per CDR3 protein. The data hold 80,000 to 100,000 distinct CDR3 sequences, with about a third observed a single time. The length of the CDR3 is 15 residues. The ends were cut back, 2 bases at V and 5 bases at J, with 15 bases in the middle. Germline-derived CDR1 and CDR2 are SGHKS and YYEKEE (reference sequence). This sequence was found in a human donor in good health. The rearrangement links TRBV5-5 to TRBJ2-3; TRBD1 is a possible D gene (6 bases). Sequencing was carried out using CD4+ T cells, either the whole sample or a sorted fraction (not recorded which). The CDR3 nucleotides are TGTGCCAGCAGCTTTTGGGCAGGGGCAGGAGATACGCAGTATTTT. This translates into CASSFWAGAGDTQYF. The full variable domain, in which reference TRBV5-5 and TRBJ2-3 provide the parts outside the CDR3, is DAGVTQSPTHLIKTRGQQVTLRCSPISGHKSVSWYQQVLGQGPQFIFQYYEKEERGRGNFPDRFSARQFPNYSSELNVNALLLGDSALYLCASSFWAGAGDTQYFGPGTRLTVL.